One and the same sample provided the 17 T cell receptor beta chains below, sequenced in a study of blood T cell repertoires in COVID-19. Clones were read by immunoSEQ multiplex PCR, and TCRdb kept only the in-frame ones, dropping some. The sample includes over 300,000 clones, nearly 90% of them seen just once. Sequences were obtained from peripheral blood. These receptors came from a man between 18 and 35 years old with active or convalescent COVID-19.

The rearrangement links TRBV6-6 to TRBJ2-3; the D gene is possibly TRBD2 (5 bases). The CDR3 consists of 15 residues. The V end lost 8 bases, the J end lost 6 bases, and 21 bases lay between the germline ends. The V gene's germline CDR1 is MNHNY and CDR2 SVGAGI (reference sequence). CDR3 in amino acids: CASRQVRALMDTQYF. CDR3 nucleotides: TGTGCCAGCCGTCAGGTGCGGGCTCTGATGGATACGCAGTATTTT.

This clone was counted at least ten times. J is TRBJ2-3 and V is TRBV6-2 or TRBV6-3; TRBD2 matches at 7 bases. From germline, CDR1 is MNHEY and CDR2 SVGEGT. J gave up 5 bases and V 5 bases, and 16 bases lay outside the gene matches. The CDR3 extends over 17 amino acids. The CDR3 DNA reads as TGTGCCAGCAGTGGAGCTGAGCTGGGCGGGACTATAGATACGCAGTATTTT. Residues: CASSGAELGGTIDTQYF.

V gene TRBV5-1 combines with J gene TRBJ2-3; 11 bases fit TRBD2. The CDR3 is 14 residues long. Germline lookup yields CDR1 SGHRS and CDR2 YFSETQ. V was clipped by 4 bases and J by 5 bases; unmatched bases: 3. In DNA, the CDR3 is TGCGCCAGCAGCGCTGGACTAGCGGGAGATACGCAGTATTTT. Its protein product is CASSAGLAGDTQYF.

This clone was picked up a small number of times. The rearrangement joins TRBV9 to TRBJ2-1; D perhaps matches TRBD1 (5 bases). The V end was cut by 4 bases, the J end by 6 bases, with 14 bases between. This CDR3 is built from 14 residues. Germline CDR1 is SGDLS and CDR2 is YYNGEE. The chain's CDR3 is CASSRQLGRNEQFF. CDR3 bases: TGTGCCAGCAGCCGCCAGTTGGGGCGCAATGAGCAGTTCTTC.

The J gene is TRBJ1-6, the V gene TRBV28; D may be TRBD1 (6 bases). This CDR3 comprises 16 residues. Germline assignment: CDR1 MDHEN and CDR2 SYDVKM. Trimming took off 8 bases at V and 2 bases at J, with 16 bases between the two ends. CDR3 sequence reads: CASLPGDFTYNSPLHF. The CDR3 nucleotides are TGTGCCAGCCTTCCAGGGGATTTCACCTATAATTCACCCCTCCACTTT.

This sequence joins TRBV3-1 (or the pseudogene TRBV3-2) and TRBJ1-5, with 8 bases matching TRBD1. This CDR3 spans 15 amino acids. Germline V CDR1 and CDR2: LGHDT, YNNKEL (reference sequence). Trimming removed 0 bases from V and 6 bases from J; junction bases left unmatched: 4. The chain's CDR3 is CASSQDRGQGQPQHF. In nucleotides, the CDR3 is TGTGCCAGCAGCCAAGATCGAGGACAGGGTCAGCCCCAGCATTTT.

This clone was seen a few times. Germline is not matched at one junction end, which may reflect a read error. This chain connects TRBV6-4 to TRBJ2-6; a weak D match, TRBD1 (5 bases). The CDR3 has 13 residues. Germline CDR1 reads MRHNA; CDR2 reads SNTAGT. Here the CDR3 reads CASGRSGANVLTF. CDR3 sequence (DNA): TGTGCCAGCGGAAGGTCTGGGGCCAACGTGCTGACTTTC.

The CDR3: CASSEQGAGELFF. In nucleotides, the CDR3 is TGTGCCAGCAGCGAACAGGGGGCTGGGGAGCTGTTTTTT. The rearrangement links TRBV9 to TRBJ2-2, with 9 positions matching TRBD1. V shed 3 bases and J 8 bases; nucleotides not matched to a gene: 2. This CDR3 spans 13 amino acids. Germline lookup yields CDR1 SGDLS and CDR2 YYNGEE.

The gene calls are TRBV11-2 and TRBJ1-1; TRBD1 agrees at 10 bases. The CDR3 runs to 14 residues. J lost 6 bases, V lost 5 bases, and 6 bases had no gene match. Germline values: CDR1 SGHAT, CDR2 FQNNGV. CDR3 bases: TGTGCCAGCAGCGCCGGGACAGGGGTTGCTGAAGCTTTCTTT. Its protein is CASSAGTGVAEAFF.

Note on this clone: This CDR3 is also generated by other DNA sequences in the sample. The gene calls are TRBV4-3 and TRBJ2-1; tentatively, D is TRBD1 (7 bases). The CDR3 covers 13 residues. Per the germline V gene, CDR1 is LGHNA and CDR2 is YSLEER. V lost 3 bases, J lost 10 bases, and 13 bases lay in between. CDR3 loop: CASSQEGATEQFF. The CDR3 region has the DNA TGCGCCAGCAGCCAGGAGGGGGCGACAGAGCAGTTCTTC.

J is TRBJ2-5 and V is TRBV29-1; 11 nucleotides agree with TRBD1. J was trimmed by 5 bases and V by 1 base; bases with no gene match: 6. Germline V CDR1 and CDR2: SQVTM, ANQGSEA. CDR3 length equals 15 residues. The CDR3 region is CSVEGGQGVGETQYF. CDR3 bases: TGCAGCGTTGAAGGGGGACAGGGGGTAGGGGAGACCCAGTACTTC.

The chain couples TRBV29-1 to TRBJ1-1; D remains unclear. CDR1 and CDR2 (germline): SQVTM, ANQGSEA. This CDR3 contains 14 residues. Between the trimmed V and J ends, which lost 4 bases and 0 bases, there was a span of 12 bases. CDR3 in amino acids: CSVAFGGMNTEAFF. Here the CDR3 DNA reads TGCAGCGTTGCGTTCGGAGGCATGAACACTGAAGCTTTCTTT.

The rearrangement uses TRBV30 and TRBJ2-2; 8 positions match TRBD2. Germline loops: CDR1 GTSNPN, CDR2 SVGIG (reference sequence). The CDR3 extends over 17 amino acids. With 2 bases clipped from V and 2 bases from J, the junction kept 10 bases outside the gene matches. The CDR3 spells CAWSTGAGGGNTGELFF. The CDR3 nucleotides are TGTGCCTGGAGTACGGGTGCGGGAGGAGGAAACACCGGGGAGCTGTTTTTT.

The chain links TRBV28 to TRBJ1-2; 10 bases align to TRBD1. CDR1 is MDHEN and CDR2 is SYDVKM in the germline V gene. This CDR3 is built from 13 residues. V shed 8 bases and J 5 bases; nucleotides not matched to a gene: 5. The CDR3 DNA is TGTGCCAGCCTCCGGGACAGGGGATATGGCTACACCTTC. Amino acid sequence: CASLRDRGYGYTF.

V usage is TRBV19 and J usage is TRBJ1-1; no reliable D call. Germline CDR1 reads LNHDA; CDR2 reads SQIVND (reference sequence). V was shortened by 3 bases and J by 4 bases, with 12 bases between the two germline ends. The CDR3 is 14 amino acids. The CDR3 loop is CASSMGRGGTEAFF. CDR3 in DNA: TGTGCCAGTAGTATGGGTCGGGGAGGCACTGAAGCTTTCTTT.

CDR3 loop: CASGGTENPYNEQFF. Written as DNA, the CDR3 is TGTGCCAGCGGTGGGACAGAGAACCCCTACAATGAGCAGTTCTTC. The chain is built from TRBV28 and TRBJ2-1, with 7 bases fitting TRBD1. V dropped 8 bases and J dropped 2; count of bases not matched to a gene: 9. The CDR3 contains 15 residues. Germline assignment: CDR1 MDHEN and CDR2 SYDVKM.

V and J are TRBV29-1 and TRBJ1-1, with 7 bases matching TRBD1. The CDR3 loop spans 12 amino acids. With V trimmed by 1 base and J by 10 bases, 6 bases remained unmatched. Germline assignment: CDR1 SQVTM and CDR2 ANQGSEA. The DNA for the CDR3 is TGCAGCGTTGAAGGGGGCTCAGGGGGAGCTTTCTTT. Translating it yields CSVEGGSGGAFF.